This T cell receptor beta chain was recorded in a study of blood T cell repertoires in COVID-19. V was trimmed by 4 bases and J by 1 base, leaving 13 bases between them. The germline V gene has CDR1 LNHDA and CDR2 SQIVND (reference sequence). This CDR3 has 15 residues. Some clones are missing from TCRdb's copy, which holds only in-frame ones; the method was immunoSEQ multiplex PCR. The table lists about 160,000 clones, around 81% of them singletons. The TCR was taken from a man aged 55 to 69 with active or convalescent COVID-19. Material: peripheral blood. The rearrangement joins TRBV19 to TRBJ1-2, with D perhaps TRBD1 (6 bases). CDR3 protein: CASSTTKQGNYGYTF. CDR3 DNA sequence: TGTGCCAGTAGTACTACTAAACAGGGTAACTATGGCTACACCTTC. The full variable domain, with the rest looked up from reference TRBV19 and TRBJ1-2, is DGGITQSPKYLFRKEGQNVTLSCEQNLNHDAMYWYRQDPGQGLRLIYYSQIVNDFQKGDIAEGYSVSREKKESFPLTVTSAQKNPTAFYLCASSTTKQGNYGYTFGSGTRLTVV.